This T cell receptor (beta chain) was sequenced in a study of blood T cells in healthy people across ages. Study results and limitations: From one million sequenced T cells, diversity estimates were lower bounds.

Primers used in a second PCR of about 7 to 12 cycles were a sample-barcoded 5' primer and a J-beta primer mix. All samples gave at least 2.5 million CDR3-containing paired-end reads. TCRdb re-called the 5' RACE reads through MiXCR, storing one row per CDR3 protein. Among 2 million or so distinct CDR3 sequences listed, about 50% were seen once. CDR1 and CDR2 (germline): SGHTA, FQGNSA. V shed 5 bases and J shed 0 bases, with 13 bases lying between them. This CDR3 spans 15 amino acids. This clonotype was detected only a few times. Its antigen is not identified. Sequencing was done on a sample of blood. The V call is TRBV7-2, the J call TRBJ2-5, with D possibly TRBD2 on 5 matching bases. The sequence derives from a woman in her forties in good health. The CDR3 coding sequence is TGTGCCAGCAGCCGCAGCGGAGAATACCAAGAGACCCAGTACTTC. Its translation: CASSRSGEYQETQYF.